These T cell receptor beta chains were read from a single sample in a study of T cell responses to AZD1222 COVID-19 vaccine. Sequencing was performed with immunoSEQ multiplex PCR; in TCRdb, only in-frame clones are kept and a portion is missing. Of 75,000 to 100,000 clones listed, 90% to 95% are singletons. The specimen was peripheral blood, collected on day 0 of AZD1222 vaccination. The origin of the receptors is an adult in good health. Both conserved end residues are part of each CDR3. A D gene is named only where the DNA matches it firmly. Expanded clones get a size class; other rows say once, few or many, or leave the size out.

D gene	V gene	J gene	clone size	CDR3 DNA	CDR3 protein
.	TRBV27	TRBJ2-1	.	TGTGCCAGCAGTCCCAGGCGGGTATACAATGAGCAGTTCTTC	CASSPRRVYNEQFF
.	TRBV25-1	TRBJ2-7	.	TGTGCCAGCAGGGGAGACATGTCCTACGAGCAGTACTTC	CASRGDMSYEQYF
.	TRBV29-1	TRBJ2-3	.	TGCAGCGGCAGATCCGGGACAAGCTCATTTTTT	CSGRSGTSSFF
.	TRBV18	TRBJ1-5	.	TGTGCCAGCTCGGACAGTTATAGCAATCAGCCCCAGCATTTT	CASSDSYSNQPQHF
TRBD1	TRBV5-1	TRBJ1-3	.	TGCGCCAGCAGCTTGGGGACAGGGACTGGAAACACCATATATTTT	CASSLGTGTGNTIYF
TRBD1	TRBV25-1	TRBJ1-2	once	TGTGCCAGCAGGCAGGGGGGGCAAATCTATGGCTACACCTTC	CASRQGGQIYGYTF
TRBD2	TRBV30	TRBJ2-2	.	TGTGCCTGGAGGACTAGCGGGGCCCCCGGGGAGCTGTTTTTT	CAWRTSGAPGELFF
.	TRBV28	TRBJ1-5	.	TGTGCCAGCAGTTTGGTGAGCCAGCCCCAGCATTTT	CASSLVSQPQHF
.	TRBV19	TRBJ1-6	.	TGTGCCAGTAGTGCCCGAGATTCACCCCTCCACTTT	CASSARDSPLHF
TRBD1	TRBV7-6	TRBJ1-1	.	TGTGCCAGCAGCTTAGAAGGGGGCAGGCACACTGAAGCTTTCTTT	CASSLEGGRHTEAFF
.	TRBV3-1/TRBV3-2	TRBJ1-2	.	TGTGCCAGCAGCCCAAGTTCTGCCTCCGGTGGCTACACCTTC	CASSPSSASGGYTF
TRBD2	TRBV4-1	TRBJ2-1	few	TGCGCCAGCAGCCACGTCGCGGGAGGGCCTATTGAGCAGTTCTTC	CASSHVAGGPIEQFF
TRBD2	TRBV6-5	TRBJ2-7	.	TGTGCCAGCAGTTACAATCCTAGCGGGGGGCTATCAGGGCAGTACTTC	CASSYNPSGGLSGQYF
.	TRBV9	TRBJ1-1	.	TGTGCCAGCAGCGTAGGGGGAGTAATGAACACTGAAGCTTTCTTT	CASSVGGVMNTEAFF
.	TRBV18	TRBJ1-4	.	TGTGCCAGCTCACCTCGGGGTAATGAAAAACTGTTTTTT	CASSPRGNEKLFF
TRBD2	TRBV6-2/TRBV6-3	TRBJ2-2	few	TGTGCCAGCAGTTACTCGGCTAGCGGGGGGGCCCACACCGGGGAGCTGTTTTTT	CASSYSASGGAHTGELFF
.	TRBV7-9	TRBJ1-1	once	TGTGCCAGCAGCTCAGTGGGGGGCACTGAAGCTTTCTTT	CASSSVGGTEAFF
.	TRBV4-1	TRBJ2-7	few	TGCGCCAGCAGCCAAGGGACAGAGCTGGTGAAAGAGCAGTACTTC	CASSQGTELVKEQYF
TRBD2	TRBV7-2	TRBJ2-1	.	TGTGCCAGCAGCTTAGGGGGGACTAGCTCGTTCTTC	CASSLGGTSSFF
.	TRBV7-9	TRBJ2-7	.	TGTGCCAGCAGCTTAAAAGTCGGTACAGGCTACGAGCAGTACTTC	CASSLKVGTGYEQYF
TRBD1	TRBV5-4	TRBJ1-6	.	TGTGCCAGCAGCTTGGGGGGACAGGGGCAGTCACCCCTCCACTTT	CASSLGGQGQSPLHF
.	TRBV19	TRBJ1-5	.	TGTGCCAGTAACCACGGGACGGCCGATCAGCCCCAGCGTTTT	CASNHGTADQPQRF
.	TRBV27	TRBJ2-1	.	TGTGCCAGCAGTACCACGGGTAGTGAGCAGTTCTTC	CASSTTGSEQFF
.	TRBV15	TRBJ2-7	.	TGTGCCACCAGCAGGGGTCTTCTGGACGAGCAGTACTTC	CATSRGLLDEQYF
.	TRBV20-1	TRBJ2-2	.	TGCAGTGCTAGTAGGGTGACGAACACCGGGGAGCTGTTTTTT	CSASRVTNTGELFF
.	TRBV5-1	TRBJ1-4	.	TGCGCCAGCAGCTTGGGCCTAAGGACAGCAACAACTAATGAAAAACTGTTTTTT	CASSLGLRTATTNEKLFF
.	TRBV19	TRBJ1-1	.	TGTGCCAGTAGTTTCGGAGGATCGAACACTGAAGCTTTCTTT	CASSFGGSNTEAFF
TRBD1	TRBV2	TRBJ1-1	.	TGTGCCAGCAGCTCGACAGGGGGGATGAACACTGAAGCTTTCTTT	CASSSTGGMNTEAFF
.	TRBV19	TRBJ2-7	.	TGTGCCAGTAGCCTCCCCGGCATCGGAGACGAGCAGTACTTC	CASSLPGIGDEQYF
.	TRBV5-1	TRBJ1-2	.	TGCGCCAGCAGCTTGGGTGCCGTTTATGGCTACACCTTC	CASSLGAVYGYTF
.	TRBV6-5	TRBJ1-5	.	TGTGCCAGCAGTTACTCGGGACGGAACAATCAGCCCCAGCATTTT	CASSYSGRNNQPQHF
.	TRBV6-5	TRBJ2-1	once	TGTGCCAGCATGTGGGGGAGTTACAATGAGCAGTTCTTC	CASMWGSYNEQFF
.	TRBV6-5	TRBJ1-4	.	TGTGCCAGCAGTTACACCGTGAACGAAAAACTGTTTTTT	CASSYTVNEKLFF
.	TRBV27	TRBJ1-1	.	TGTGCCAGCAGTTTATTGGCGGGAGGGAGAACTTTCTTT	CASSLLAGGRTFF